A single sample gave rise to the 24 T cell receptor beta chains below, sequenced in a study of blood T cell repertoires in COVID-19. Some clones are missing from TCRdb's copy, which holds only in-frame ones; the method was immunoSEQ multiplex PCR. Of some 320,000 clones listed, about 89% are singletons. Input material: PBMCs or T cells enriched from blood (not recorded which). The receptors here all came from a man in his 60s who had recovered from COVID-19.

The chain joins TRBV2 to TRBJ2-3; TRBD2 matches 15 bases. Germline V gene sequence: CDR1 SNHLY, CDR2 FYNNEI. With 4 bases clipped from V and 5 bases from J, the junction kept 7 bases outside the gene matches. The CDR3 has 17 residues. CDR3 in DNA: TGTGCCAGCAGTGCCCGGACTAGCGGGAGGGCGGTAGATACGCAGTATTTT. Its translation is CASSARTSGRAVDTQYF.

The rearrangement joins TRBV6-5 to TRBJ2-7, with a weak D call TRBD1 (5 bases). The CDR3 totals 13 residues. The germline gives CDR1 MNHEY, CDR2 SVGAGI. Between the trimmed V and J ends, which lost 0 bases and 3 bases, there was a span of 6 bases. DNA of the CDR3: TGTGCCAGCAGTTACTCGGACATCTACGAGCAGTACTTC. The encoded protein is CASSYSDIYEQYF.

This chain uses TRBV5-5 with TRBJ1-2; 7 bases are shared with TRBD1. Per germline, CDR1 SGHKS and CDR2 YYEKEE (reference sequence). V was pared by 4 bases and J by 6 bases, with 3 bases of the junction left unmatched. This CDR3 is built from 12 residues. The CDR3 here is CASSGTVDGYTF. The CDR3 coding sequence is TGTGCCAGCAGCGGGACAGTAGATGGCTACACCTTC.

The chain employs TRBV28 and TRBJ2-1; D is unresolved. Per germline, CDR1 MDHEN and CDR2 SYDVKM. The CDR3 spans 12 residues. V was shortened by 5 bases and J by 9 bases, with 11 bases between the two germline ends. The DNA for the CDR3 is TGTGCCAGCAGTCTACAGACATCTGAGCAGTTCTTC. This translates into CASSLQTSEQFF.

The V call is TRBV5-4, the J call TRBJ2-5, with a possible D match to TRBD2 (5 bases). Trimming cost V 4 bases and J 5 bases, with 18 bases left between them. Germline V gives CDR1 SGHNT, CDR2 YYREEE (reference sequence). The CDR3 sequence is 15 residues long. In DNA, the CDR3 is TGTGCCAGCAGCCGCCGGGCGGGCGTCGTGGAGACCCAGTACTTC. As protein: CASSRRAGVVETQYF.

Points on this clone: The same CDR3 arises from other DNA sequences in this sample as well. V is TRBV19 and J is TRBJ1-5, with 10 bases matching TRBD1. Looked up from germline, CDR1 is LNHDA and CDR2 is SQIVND (reference sequence). The CDR3 is made up of 15 amino acids. The J segment lost 3 bases and the V segment lost 5 bases, leaving 4 bases of the junction unmatched. This chain's CDR3 is CASSPGQGSNQPQHF. DNA for the CDR3: TGTGCCAGTAGTCCGGGACAGGGGTCCAATCAGCCCCAGCATTTT.

The chain couples TRBV19 to TRBJ2-3; 10 bases fit TRBD1. The CDR3 runs to 17 residues. The trim removed 5 bases at V and 2 bases at J, leaving 10 bases unmatched. The germline V gene has CDR1 LNHDA and CDR2 SQIVND (reference sequence). The CDR3 sequence: CASSERRTGGLTDTQYF. In nucleotides, the CDR3 is TGTGCCAGTAGTGAAAGGAGGACAGGGGGACTCACAGATACGCAGTATTTT.

V is TRBV28 and J is TRBJ2-2; D not certain. This CDR3 spans 12 amino acids. Trimming took 6 bases from V and 6 from J, leaving 8 bases between them. Germline V CDR1 and CDR2: MDHEN, SYDVKM. In DNA, the CDR3 is TGTGCCAGCAGCCACATCCCCGGGGAGCTGTTTTTT. Residues: CASSHIPGELFF.

The V and J genes are TRBV19 and TRBJ1-1; 8 bases align to TRBD1. V lost 4 bases and J lost 1; bases outside the gene matches: 11. Germline lookup yields CDR1 LNHDA and CDR2 SQIVND (reference sequence). The CDR3 extends over 17 amino acids. The CDR3 region has the DNA TGTGCCAGTAGTACAATCGGGACAGGCCCCACGAACACTGAAGCTTTCTTT. Its protein is CASSTIGTGPTNTEAFF.

The chain recombines TRBV3-1 (or the pseudogene TRBV3-2) with TRBJ1-4; maybe TRBD1 (5 bases). V lost 0 bases and J 0 bases, leaving 11 bases between the germline ends. CDR1 is LGHDT, CDR2 YNNKEL, per germline (reference sequence). The CDR3 has 17 amino acids. The CDR3 here is CASSQDPGVATNEKLFF. The CDR3 coding sequence is TGTGCCAGCAGCCAAGATCCGGGGGTGGCAACTAATGAAAAACTGTTTTTT.

The rearrangement joins TRBV5-4 to TRBJ2-7; D is possibly TRBD1 (6 bases). The germline V gene encodes CDR1 SGHNT and CDR2 YYREEE (reference sequence). The V end lost 2 bases, the J end lost 4 bases, and 13 bases lay between the germline ends. The CDR3 runs 14 residues. The CDR3 loop is CASSLGGFEYEQYF. CDR3 in DNA: TGTGCCAGCAGCTTAGGGGGTTTCGAATACGAGCAGTACTTC.

The J gene is TRBJ1-6, the V gene TRBV30; unclear D gene. The CDR3 spans 15 residues. Trimming shortened V by 3 bases and J by 9 bases, and 18 bases separated the two germline ends. The germline CDR1 and CDR2 sequences are GTSNPN and SVGIG (reference sequence). The CDR3 nucleotides read TGTGCCTGGAGACCCCCAGGAGGGTCGAGTTCACCCCTCCACTTT. Its protein product is CAWRPPGGSSSPLHF. The full variable domain, rest sourced from reference TRBV30 and TRBJ1-6, is SQTIHQWPATLVQPVGSPLSLECTVEGTSNPNLYWYRQAAGRGLQLLFYSVGIGQISSEVPQNLSASRPQDRQFILSSKKLLLSDSGFYLCAWRPPGGSSSPLHFGNGTRLTVT.

The rearrangement uses TRBV2 and TRBJ2-1, with 11 bases lining up with TRBD2. With V trimmed by 7 bases and J by 7 bases, 9 bases remained unmatched. Germline CDR1 SNHLY, CDR2 FYNNEI. The CDR3 has 15 residues. CDR3 nucleotides: TGTGCCAGCACCATAGCGGGAGGGCCGGAAAATGAGCAGTTCTTC. It codes for CASTIAGGPENEQFF.

This clone was detected only once. Germline is not matched at one junction end, which may reflect a read error. This rearrangement joins TRBV7-7 to TRBJ2-7, with D possibly being TRBD1 (6 bases). The CDR3 contains 20 residues. Germline V gives CDR1 SSHAT, CDR2 FNYEAQ (reference sequence). The chain's CDR3 is CASSLRNKVGTTGYAYEQYF. Here the CDR3 DNA reads TGTGCTAGCAGCCTCAGAAATAAGGTCGGTACCACAGGGTACGCCTACGAGCAGTACTTC.

This clone appeared a single time. The chain links TRBV2 to TRBJ2-3; D call uncertain. Deletions cut 5 bases from V and 0 bases from J, with 9 bases between. CDR3 length equals 14 residues. Germline V lookup: CDR1 SNHLY, CDR2 FYNNEI. CDR3 sequence reads: CASSSELSTDTQYF. DNA for the CDR3: TGTGCCAGCAGTAGCGAGCTTAGCACAGATACGCAGTATTTT.

J is TRBJ1-3 and V is TRBV5-6; D is unresolved. V lost 1 base, J lost 0 bases, and 8 bases lay in between. Germline V CDR1 and CDR2: SGHDT, YYEEEE. CDR3 length: 15 amino acids. CDR3 in amino acids: CASSLWRSSGNTIYF. CDR3 in DNA: TGTGCCAGCAGCTTGTGGAGGAGCTCTGGAAACACCATATATTTT.

This chain joins TRBV2 and TRBJ2-2; D is undetermined. This CDR3 contains 16 residues. CDR1 is SNHLY and CDR2 is FYNNEI in the germline V gene. The V end lost 0 bases, the J end lost 4 bases, and 12 bases lay between the germline ends. CDR3 in DNA: TGTGCCAGCAGTGAAGCGCTTCGGTCACCCACCGGGGAGCTGTTTTTT. Translating gives CASSEALRSPTGELFF. The whole variable domain, filled in from reference TRBV2 and TRBJ2-2, reads EPEVTQTPSHQVTQMGQEVILRCVPISNHLYFYWYRQILGQKVEFLVSFYNNEISEKSEIFDDQFSVERPDGSNFTLKIRSTKLEDSAMYFCASSEALRSPTGELFFGEGSRLTVL.

This rearrangement joins TRBV5-1 to TRBJ2-2; 8 positions match TRBD1. This CDR3 has 16 amino acids. Losses at the gene ends were 0 bases for V and 2 bases for J; bases not matched to a gene: 3. The V gene's germline CDR1 is SGHRS and CDR2 YFSETQ. Written as DNA, the CDR3 is TGCGCCAGCAGCTTGGCCCAGGGGGCAAACACCGGGGAGCTGTTTTTT. Its translation is CASSLAQGANTGELFF.

The chain couples TRBV5-1 to TRBJ2-7; TRBD2 agrees at 12 bases. Germline V gene data show CDR1 as SGHRS and CDR2 as YFSETQ. J lost 3 bases, V lost 7 bases, and 5 bases had no gene match. The CDR3 runs to 14 residues. CDR3: CASAWTSGNYEQYF. CDR3 DNA sequence: TGCGCCAGCGCTTGGACTAGCGGGAACTACGAGCAGTACTTC.

This clone has more than one count but fewer than ten. The gene calls are TRBV3-1 (or the pseudogene TRBV3-2) and TRBJ1-1; 10 positions agree with TRBD1. This CDR3 comprises 17 residues. Losses at the gene ends were 4 bases for V and 4 bases for J; bases not matched to a gene: 12. Germline assignment: CDR1 LGHDT and CDR2 YNNKEL (reference sequence). The DNA for the CDR3 is TGTGCCAGCAGCCCACTGACAGGGGGCGGGGGCATCACTGAAGCTTTCTTT. It translates to CASSPLTGGGGITEAFF.

Details on this clone: The same CDR3 can be traced to other DNA sequences in this sample. This sequence joins TRBV18 and TRBJ2-1; 12 nucleotides line up with TRBD2. The CDR3 spans 15 residues. V dropped 3 bases and J dropped 3; count of bases not matched to a gene: 0. Germline values: CDR1 KGHSH, CDR2 LQKENI. CDR3 region: CASSPTSGSYNEQFF. The CDR3 DNA is TGTGCCAGCTCACCGACTAGCGGGAGCTACAATGAGCAGTTCTTC.

V and J are TRBV28 and TRBJ1-5; 8 bases are shared with TRBD1. Germline V gene sequence: CDR1 MDHEN, CDR2 SYDVKM. CDR3 length: 14 residues. J was trimmed by 5 bases and V by 6 bases; bases with no gene match: 6. Here the CDR3 reads CASSLGTGHQPQHF. The CDR3 DNA follows: TGTGCCAGCAGCCTAGGGACAGGACATCAGCCCCAGCATTTT.

The sample holds a few counts of this clone. The chain couples TRBV7-8 to TRBJ1-2, with 9 bases lining up with TRBD1. This CDR3 region has 19 residues. V dropped 1 base and J dropped 2; count of bases not matched to a gene: 14. Germline-derived CDR1 and CDR2 are SGHVS and FQNEAQ. The CDR3 nucleotides are TGTGCCAGCAGCTTAGTTATAAGGGTACAACAGGGGGCGAACTATGGCTACACCTTC. It codes for CASSLVIRVQQGANYGYTF.

In DNA form, the CDR3 reads TGTGCCAGCCGTGGTGGCGGGAGTACAACCGGGGAGCTGTTTTTT. It is translated as CASRGGGSTTGELFF. The chain links TRBV9 to TRBJ2-2, with TRBD2 matching over 7 bases. J lost 5 bases, V lost 7 bases, and 11 bases had no gene match. The length of the CDR3 is 15 residues. CDR1 is SGDLS, CDR2 YYNGEE, per germline.